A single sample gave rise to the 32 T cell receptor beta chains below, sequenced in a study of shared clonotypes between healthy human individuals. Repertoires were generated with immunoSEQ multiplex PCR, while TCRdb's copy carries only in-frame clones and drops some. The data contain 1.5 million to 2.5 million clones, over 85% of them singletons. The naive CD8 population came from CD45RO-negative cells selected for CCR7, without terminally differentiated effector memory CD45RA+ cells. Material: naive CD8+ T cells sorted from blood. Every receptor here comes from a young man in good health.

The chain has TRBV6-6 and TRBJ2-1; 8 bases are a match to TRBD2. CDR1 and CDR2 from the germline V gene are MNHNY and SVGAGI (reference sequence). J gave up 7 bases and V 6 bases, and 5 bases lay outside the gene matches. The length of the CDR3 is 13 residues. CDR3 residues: CASSSTGGNEQFF. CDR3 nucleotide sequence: TGTGCCAGCAGCTCGACGGGGGGGAATGAGCAGTTCTTC.

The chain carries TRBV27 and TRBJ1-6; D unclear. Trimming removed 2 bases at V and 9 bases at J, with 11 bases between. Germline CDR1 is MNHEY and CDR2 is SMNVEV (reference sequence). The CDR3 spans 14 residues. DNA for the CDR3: TGTGCCAGCAGTTTAGGTTCCTCAGGTTCACCCCTCCACTTT. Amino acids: CASSLGSSGSPLHF.

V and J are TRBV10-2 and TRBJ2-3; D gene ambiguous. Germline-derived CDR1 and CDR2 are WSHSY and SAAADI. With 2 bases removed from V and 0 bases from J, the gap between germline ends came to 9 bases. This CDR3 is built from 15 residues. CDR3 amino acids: CASSESFASTDTQYF. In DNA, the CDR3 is TGCGCCAGCAGTGAGAGCTTCGCTAGCACAGATACGCAGTATTTT.

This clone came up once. The CDR3 region has the DNA TGTGCCAGCCCCCCCGGGACCGACACCGGGGAGCTGTTTTTT. Translation gives CASPPGTDTGELFF. The chain joins TRBV21-1 to TRBJ2-2. TRBV21-1 is a known pseudogene. The CDR3 is 14 amino acids.

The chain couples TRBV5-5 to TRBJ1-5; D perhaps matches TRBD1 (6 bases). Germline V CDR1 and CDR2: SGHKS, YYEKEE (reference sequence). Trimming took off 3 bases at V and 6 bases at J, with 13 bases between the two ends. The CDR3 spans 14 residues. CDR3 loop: CASSSDSSGQPQHF. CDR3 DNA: TGTGCCAGCAGCTCGGACAGTTCCGGTCAGCCCCAGCATTTT.

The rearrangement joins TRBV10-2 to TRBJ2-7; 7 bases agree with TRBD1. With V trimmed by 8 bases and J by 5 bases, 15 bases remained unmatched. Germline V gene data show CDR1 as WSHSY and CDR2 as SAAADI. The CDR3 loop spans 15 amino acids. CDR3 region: CASGEPGTDSDEQYF. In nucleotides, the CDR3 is TGCGCCAGCGGAGAGCCCGGGACAGATTCCGACGAGCAGTACTTC.

CDR3 coding DNA: TGTGCCAGCAGCACCGCTACGGGGGCCGGTGAAGCTTTCTTT. Translation gives CASSTATGAGEAFF. V and J are TRBV11-1 and TRBJ1-1, with D possibly TRBD1 on 6 matching bases. Trimming shortened V by 5 bases and J by 7 bases, and 17 bases separated the two germline ends. The CDR3 loop spans 14 amino acids. Germline CDR1 reads SGHAT; CDR2 reads FQDESV (reference sequence).

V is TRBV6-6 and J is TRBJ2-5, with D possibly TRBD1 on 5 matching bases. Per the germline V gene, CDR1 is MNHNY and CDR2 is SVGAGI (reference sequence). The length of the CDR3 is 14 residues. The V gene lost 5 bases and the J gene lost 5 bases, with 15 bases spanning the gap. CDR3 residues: CASSPADSRETQYF. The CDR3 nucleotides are TGTGCCAGCAGTCCAGCAGACAGTCGCGAGACCCAGTACTTC.

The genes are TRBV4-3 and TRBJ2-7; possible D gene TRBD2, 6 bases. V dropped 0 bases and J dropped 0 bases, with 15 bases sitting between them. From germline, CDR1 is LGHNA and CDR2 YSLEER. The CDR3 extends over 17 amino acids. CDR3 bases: TGCGCCAGCAGCCAAGATCTGACCGGGAGCACCTCCTACGAGCAGTACTTC. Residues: CASSQDLTGSTSYEQYF.

CDR3 DNA sequence: TGTGCCAGCAGTGAAAGGTCAGCCCAAGAGACCCAGTACTTC. This codes for CASSERSAQETQYF. The chain links TRBV6-1 to TRBJ2-5; no clear D gene. V lost 2 bases to trimming and J lost 1 base, with 8 bases between them. Germline loops: CDR1 MNHNS, CDR2 SASEGT. The length of the CDR3 is 14 residues.

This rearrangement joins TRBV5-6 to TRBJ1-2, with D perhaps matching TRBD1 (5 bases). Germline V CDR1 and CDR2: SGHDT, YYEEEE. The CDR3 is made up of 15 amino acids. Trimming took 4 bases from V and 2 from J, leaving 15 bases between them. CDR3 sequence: CASSKVLTENYGYTF. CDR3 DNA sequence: TGTGCCAGCAGCAAAGTTCTGACAGAGAACTATGGCTACACCTTC.

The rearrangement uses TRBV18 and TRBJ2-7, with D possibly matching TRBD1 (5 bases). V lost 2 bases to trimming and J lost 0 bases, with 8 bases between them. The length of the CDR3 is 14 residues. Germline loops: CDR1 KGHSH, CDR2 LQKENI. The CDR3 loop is CASSPDSSSYEQYF. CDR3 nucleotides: TGTGCCAGCTCACCAGACAGCAGCTCCTACGAGCAGTACTTC.

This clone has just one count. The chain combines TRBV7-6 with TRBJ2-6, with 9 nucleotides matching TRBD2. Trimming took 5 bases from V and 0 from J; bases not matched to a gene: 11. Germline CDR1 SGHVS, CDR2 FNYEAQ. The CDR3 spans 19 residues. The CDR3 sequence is CASSRDSGGYTSGANVLTF. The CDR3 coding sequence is TGTGCCAGCAGCCGTGATAGCGGGGGTTATACCTCTGGGGCCAACGTCCTGACTTTC.

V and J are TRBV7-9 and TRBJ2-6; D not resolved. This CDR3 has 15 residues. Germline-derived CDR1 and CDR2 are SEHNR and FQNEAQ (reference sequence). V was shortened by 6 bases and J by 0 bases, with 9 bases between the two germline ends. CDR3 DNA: TGTGCCAGCAGTGAGATGGGCTCTGGGGCCAACGTCCTGACTTTC. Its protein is CASSEMGSGANVLTF.

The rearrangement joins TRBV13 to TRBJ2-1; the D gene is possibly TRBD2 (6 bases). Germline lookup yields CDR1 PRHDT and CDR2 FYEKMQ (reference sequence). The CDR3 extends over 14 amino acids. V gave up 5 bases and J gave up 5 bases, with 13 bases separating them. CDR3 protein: CASSPGLQNNEQFF. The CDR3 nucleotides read TGTGCCAGCAGCCCGGGACTGCAGAACAATGAGCAGTTCTTC.

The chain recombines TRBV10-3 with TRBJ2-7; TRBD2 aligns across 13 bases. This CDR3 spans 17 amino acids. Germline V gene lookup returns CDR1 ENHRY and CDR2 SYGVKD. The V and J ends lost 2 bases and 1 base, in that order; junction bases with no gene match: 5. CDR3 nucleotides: TGTGCCATCAGTGAGCCTGTACTAGCGGGAGGGTCCTACGAGCAGTACTTC. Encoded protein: CAISEPVLAGGSYEQYF.

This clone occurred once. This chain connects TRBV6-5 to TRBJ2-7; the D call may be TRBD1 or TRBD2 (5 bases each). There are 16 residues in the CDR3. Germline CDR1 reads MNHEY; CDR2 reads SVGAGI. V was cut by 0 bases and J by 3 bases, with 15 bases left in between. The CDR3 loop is CASSYSKGTSVYEQYF. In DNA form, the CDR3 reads TGTGCCAGCAGTTACTCGAAAGGGACCTCCGTCTACGAGCAGTACTTC.

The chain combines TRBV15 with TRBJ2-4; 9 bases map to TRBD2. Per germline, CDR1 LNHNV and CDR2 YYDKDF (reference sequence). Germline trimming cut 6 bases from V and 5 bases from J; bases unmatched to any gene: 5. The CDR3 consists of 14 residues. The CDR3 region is CATRAGGEENIQYF. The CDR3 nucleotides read TGTGCCACCAGGGCGGGAGGGGAGGAAAACATTCAGTACTTC.

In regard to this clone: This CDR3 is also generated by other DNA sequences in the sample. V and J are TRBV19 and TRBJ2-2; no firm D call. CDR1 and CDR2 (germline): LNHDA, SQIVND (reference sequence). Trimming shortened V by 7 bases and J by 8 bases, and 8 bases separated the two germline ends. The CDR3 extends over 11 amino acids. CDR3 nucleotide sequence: TGTGCCAGTACCGTCACAGGGGAGCTGTTTTTT. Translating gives CASTVTGELFF. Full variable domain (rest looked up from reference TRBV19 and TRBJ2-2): DGGITQSPKYLFRKEGQNVTLSCEQNLNHDAMYWYRQDPGQGLRLIYYSQIVNDFQKGDIAEGYSVSREKKESFPLTVTSAQKNPTAFYLCASTVTGELFFGEGSRLTVL.

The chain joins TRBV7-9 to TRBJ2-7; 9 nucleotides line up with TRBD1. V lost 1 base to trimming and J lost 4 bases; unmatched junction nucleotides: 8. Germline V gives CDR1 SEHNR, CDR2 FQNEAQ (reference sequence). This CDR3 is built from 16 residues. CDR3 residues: CASSLGMTGGEYEQYF. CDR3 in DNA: TGTGCCAGCAGCTTAGGTATGACAGGGGGTGAATACGAGCAGTACTTC.

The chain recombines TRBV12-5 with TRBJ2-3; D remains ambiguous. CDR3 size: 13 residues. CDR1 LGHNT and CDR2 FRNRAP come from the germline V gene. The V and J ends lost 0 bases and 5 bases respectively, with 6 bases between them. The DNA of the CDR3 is TGTGCTAGTGGTTTGGTACTCGGAGATACGCAGTATTTT. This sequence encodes CASGLVLGDTQYF. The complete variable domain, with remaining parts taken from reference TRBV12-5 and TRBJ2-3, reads DARVTQTPRHKVTEMGQEVTMRCQPILGHNTVFWYRQTMMQGLELLAYFRNRAPLDDSGMPKDRFSAEMPDATLATLKIQPSEPRDSAVYFCASGLVLGDTQYFGPGTRLTVL.

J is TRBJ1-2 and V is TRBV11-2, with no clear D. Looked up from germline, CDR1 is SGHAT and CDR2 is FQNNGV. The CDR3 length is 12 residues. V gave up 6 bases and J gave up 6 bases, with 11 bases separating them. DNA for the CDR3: TGTGCCAGCAGTCCAGGAGAAGATGGCTACACCTTC. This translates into CASSPGEDGYTF.

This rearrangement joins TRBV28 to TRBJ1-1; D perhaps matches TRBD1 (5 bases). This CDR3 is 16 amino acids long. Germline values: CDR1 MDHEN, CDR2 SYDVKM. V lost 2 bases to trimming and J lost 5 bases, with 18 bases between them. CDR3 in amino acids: CASSLTTALETTEAFF. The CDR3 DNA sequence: TGTGCCAGCAGTTTAACGACAGCTCTCGAGACTACTGAAGCTTTCTTT.

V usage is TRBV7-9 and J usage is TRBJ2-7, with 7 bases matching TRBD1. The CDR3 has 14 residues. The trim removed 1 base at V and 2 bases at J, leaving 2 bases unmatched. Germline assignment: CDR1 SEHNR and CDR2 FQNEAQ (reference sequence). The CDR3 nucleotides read TGTGCCAGCAGCTTAGAGGGACAGCCCTACGAGCAGTACTTC. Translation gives CASSLEGQPYEQYF. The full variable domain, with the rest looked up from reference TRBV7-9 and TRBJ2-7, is DTGVSQNPRHKITKRGQNVTFRCDPISEHNRLYWYRQTLGQGPEFLTYFQNEAQLEKSRLLSDRFSAERPKGSFSTLEIQRTEQGDSAMYLCASSLEGQPYEQYFGPGTRLTVT.

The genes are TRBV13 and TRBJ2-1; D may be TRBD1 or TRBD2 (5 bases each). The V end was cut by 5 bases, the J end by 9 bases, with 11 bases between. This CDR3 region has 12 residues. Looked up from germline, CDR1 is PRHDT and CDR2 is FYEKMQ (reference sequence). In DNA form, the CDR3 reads TGTGCCAGCAGCCCTGAGGGGCCTGAGCAGTTCTTC. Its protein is CASSPEGPEQFF.

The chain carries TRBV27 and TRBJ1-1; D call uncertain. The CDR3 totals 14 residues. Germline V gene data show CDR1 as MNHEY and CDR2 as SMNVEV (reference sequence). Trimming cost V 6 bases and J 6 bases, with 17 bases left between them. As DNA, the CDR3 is TGTGCCAGCAGGCCGGCCCCGGCCTACCCTGAAGCTTTCTTT. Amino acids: CASRPAPAYPEAFF.

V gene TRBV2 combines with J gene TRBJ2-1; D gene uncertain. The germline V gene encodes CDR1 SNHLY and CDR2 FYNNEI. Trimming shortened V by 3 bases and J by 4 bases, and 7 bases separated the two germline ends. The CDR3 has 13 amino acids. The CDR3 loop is CASSDAGYNEQFF. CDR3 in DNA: TGTGCCAGCAGTGATGCCGGGTACAATGAGCAGTTCTTC.

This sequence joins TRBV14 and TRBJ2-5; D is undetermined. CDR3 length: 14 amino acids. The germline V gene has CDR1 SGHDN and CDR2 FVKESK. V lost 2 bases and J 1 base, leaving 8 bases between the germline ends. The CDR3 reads CASSQLDTQETQYF. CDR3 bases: TGTGCCAGCAGCCAACTAGACACCCAAGAGACCCAGTACTTC. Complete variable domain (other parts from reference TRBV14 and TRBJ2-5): EAGVTQFPSHSVIEKGQTVTLRCDPISGHDNLYWYRRVMGKEIKFLLHFVKESKQDESGMPNNRFLAERTGGTYSTLKVQPAELEDSGVYFCASSQLDTQETQYFGPGTRLLVL.

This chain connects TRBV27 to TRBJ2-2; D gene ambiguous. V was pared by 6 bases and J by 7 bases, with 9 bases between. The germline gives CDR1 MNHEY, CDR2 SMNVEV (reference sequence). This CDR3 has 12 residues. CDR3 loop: CASSVSFGELFF. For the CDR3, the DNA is TGTGCCAGCAGCGTAAGCTTCGGGGAGCTGTTTTTT.

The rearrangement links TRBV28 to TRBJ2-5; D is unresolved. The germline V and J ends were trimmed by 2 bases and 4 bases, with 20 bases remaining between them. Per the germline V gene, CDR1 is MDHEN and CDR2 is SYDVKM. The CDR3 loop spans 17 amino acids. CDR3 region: CASSLGPAGTVGETQYF. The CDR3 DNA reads TGTGCCAGCAGTTTAGGCCCCGCAGGAACCGTCGGAGAGACCCAGTACTTC.

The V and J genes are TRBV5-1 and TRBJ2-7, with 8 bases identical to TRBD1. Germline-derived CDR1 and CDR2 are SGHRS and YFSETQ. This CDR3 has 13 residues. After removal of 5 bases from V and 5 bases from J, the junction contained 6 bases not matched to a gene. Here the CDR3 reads CASRWTGNDEQYF. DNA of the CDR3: TGCGCCAGCAGGTGGACAGGGAACGACGAGCAGTACTTC.

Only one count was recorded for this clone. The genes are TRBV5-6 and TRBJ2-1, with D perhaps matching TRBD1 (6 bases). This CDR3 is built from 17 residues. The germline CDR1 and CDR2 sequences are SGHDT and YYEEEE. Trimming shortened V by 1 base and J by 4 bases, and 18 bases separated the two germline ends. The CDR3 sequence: CASSLWSRGLPYNEQFF. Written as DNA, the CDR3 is TGTGCCAGCAGCTTGTGGAGCAGGGGCCTTCCTTACAATGAGCAGTTCTTC.